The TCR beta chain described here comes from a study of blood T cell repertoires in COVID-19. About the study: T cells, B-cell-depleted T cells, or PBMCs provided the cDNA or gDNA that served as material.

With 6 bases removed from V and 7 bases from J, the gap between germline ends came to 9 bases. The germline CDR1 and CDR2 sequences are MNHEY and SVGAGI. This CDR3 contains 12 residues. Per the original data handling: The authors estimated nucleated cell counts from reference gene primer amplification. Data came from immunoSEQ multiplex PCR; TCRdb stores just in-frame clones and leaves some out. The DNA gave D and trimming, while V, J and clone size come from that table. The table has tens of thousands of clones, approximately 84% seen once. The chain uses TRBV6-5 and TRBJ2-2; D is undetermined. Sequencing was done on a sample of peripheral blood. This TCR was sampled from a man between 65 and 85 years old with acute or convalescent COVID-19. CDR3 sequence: CASRKEVGELFF. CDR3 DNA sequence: TGTGCCAGCAGGAAAGAGGTCGGGGAGCTGTTTTTT.